The present TCR beta chain was sequenced within a study of regulatory T cells in long-lasting Graves disease. Findings of the study overall: Preferential use of TRBV28, TRBJ1-2 and TRBJ2-5 was seen in persistent disease.

Libraries of TCR beta came from iRepertoire HTBI primers plus Arm-PCR of CDR3 regions. Each CDR3 protein gets one entry after TCRdb re-called the multiplex PCR reads with MiXCR. In the table there are some 450,000 distinct CDR3 sequences, about 20% of which are singletons. This clonotype was seen ten or more times. Antigen unknown. Specified time point: persistent/refractory GD, antithyroid drugs over 5 years with positive TRAb. From RNA extracted from PBMCs, the TCR library was made. In germline, CDR1 is MDHEN, CDR2 SYDVKM. The CDR3 consists of 15 residues. V lost 3 bases, J lost 5 bases, and 16 bases lay in between.

Sequences were derived from peripheral blood mononuclear cells (PBMCs), sampled when the disease was refractory, from a patient treated with antithyroid drugs. This sequence joins TRBV28 and TRBJ2-5; possibly TRBD1 or TRBD2 for D (6 bases each). The sequence came from a female donor with Graves disease. This CDR3 is CASSLGSGGAETQYF. The CDR3 bases are TGTGCCAGCAGTTTGGGGTCCGGGGGCGCGGAGACCCAGTACTTC.